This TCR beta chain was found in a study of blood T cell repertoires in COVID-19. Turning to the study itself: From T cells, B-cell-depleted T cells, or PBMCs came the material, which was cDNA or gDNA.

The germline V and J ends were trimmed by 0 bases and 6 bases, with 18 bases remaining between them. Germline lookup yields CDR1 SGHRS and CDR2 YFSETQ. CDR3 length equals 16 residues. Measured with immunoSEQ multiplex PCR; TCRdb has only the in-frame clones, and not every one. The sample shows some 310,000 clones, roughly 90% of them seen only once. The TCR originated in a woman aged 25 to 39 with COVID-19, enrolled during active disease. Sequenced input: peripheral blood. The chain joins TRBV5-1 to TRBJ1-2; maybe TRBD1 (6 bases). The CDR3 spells CASSLAQGRWTDGYTF. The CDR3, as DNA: TGCGCCAGCAGCTTGGCCCAGGGCAGATGGACAGATGGCTACACCTTC.